These 12 T cell receptor beta chains share one sample of origin, sequenced in a study of human T cells and chemical hapten exposure. Indicated time point: patch test 2, 6 weeks after DPC sensitization. Treatment indicated: therapeutic diphenylcyclopropenone sensitization with weekly scalp DPC. TCRdb re-called the RACE reads through MiXCR, storing one row per CDR3 protein. Altogether under 450,000 distinct CDR3 sequences are present, roughly 6% being singletons, with the ten largest covering 4.5% to 6%. The sequences come from whole blood, collected in connection with sensitization to the hapten diphenylcyclopropenone (DPC). The receptors originated from a woman aged 18 to 35 with alopecia areata. Some clones in this sample may be carry-over from other donors' samples.

This clonotype was seen a few times. The J gene is TRBJ1-6, the V gene TRBV28; no firm D call. This CDR3 region has 16 residues. Germline-derived CDR1 and CDR2 are MDHEN and SYDVKM. Trimming removed 3 bases from V and 1 base from J, with 10 bases in between. For the CDR3, the DNA is TGTGCCAGCAGTTTTAAGGCAGAGTCCTATAATTCACCCCTCCACTTT. Protein product: CASSFKAESYNSPLHF. The full variable domain, rest sourced from reference TRBV28 and TRBJ1-6, is DVKVTQSSRYLVKRTGEKVFLECVQDMDHENMFWYRQDPGLGLRLIYFSYDVKMKEKGDIPEGYSVSREKKERFSLILESASTNQTSMYLCASSFKAESYNSPLHFGNGTRLTVT.

The chain employs TRBV9 and TRBJ2-3; tentatively, D is TRBD2 (6 bases). V was shortened by 0 bases and J by 1 base, with 12 bases between the two germline ends. The CDR3 has 16 amino acids. From germline, CDR1 is SGDLS and CDR2 YYNGEE. Written as DNA, the CDR3 is TGTGCCAGCAGCGTAGCGTTGCGGGGAGGCACAGATACGCAGTATTTT. It yields the protein CASSVALRGGTDTQYF.

In this sample, this clonotype turned up many times. The chain links TRBV2 to TRBJ1-5; no firm D call. Germline lookup yields CDR1 SNHLY and CDR2 FYNNEI. V gave up 6 bases and J gave up 0 bases, with 9 bases separating them. The length of the CDR3 is 14 residues. The CDR3 DNA sequence: TGTGCCAGCAGGCAGGAGAATAGCAATCAGCCCCAGCATTTT. Protein sequence: CASRQENSNQPQHF.

This clonotype has a handful of counts. This rearrangement joins TRBV6-2 or TRBV6-3 to TRBJ1-1, with 8 bases aligning to TRBD1. The CDR3 spans 15 residues. V gave up 6 bases and J gave up 3 bases; unmatched junction bases: 9. CDR1 is MNHEY and CDR2 is SVGEGT in the germline V gene. The CDR3 nucleotides are TGTGCCAGCAGCCACGACAGGGGTGTCTACACTGAAGCTTTCTTT. It translates to CASSHDRGVYTEAFF.

This clonotype appeared many times. V usage is TRBV29-1 and J usage is TRBJ2-1; 8 nucleotides align to TRBD2. The V and J ends lost 0 bases and 6 bases, in that order; junction bases with no gene match: 10. The CDR3 extends over 16 amino acids. Per the germline V gene, CDR1 is SQVTM and CDR2 is ANQGSEA. Here the CDR3 reads CSVEEGSSGYLNEQFF. The CDR3 nucleotides are TGCAGCGTTGAAGAAGGATCTAGCGGGTACCTCAATGAGCAGTTCTTC.

This clonotype was observed many times. V gene TRBV7-9 combines with J gene TRBJ2-7; TRBD2 aligns across 15 bases. There are 15 residues in the CDR3. Germline V gene sequence: CDR1 SEHNR, CDR2 FQNEAQ (reference sequence). With 5 bases clipped from V and 12 bases from J, the junction kept 11 bases outside the gene matches. The CDR3 DNA reads TGTGCCAGCAGCCCACTGGGACTAGCGGGGGGCCCTGGGTACTTC. Protein product: CASSPLGLAGGPGYF.

This clonotype was counted many times. The chain combines TRBV5-4 with TRBJ1-6; TRBD1 agrees at 9 bases. With V trimmed by 4 bases and J by 4 bases, 9 bases remained unmatched. This CDR3 is built from 17 residues. Germline CDR1 reads SGHNT; CDR2 reads YYREEE (reference sequence). As DNA, the CDR3 is TGTGCCAGCAGCATCGGGACAGGGAAAGGTTATAATTCACCCCTCCACTTT. Amino acids: CASSIGTGKGYNSPLHF.

This clonotype has at least ten counts. The rearrangement uses TRBV20-1 and TRBJ1-2; TRBD1 aligns across 12 bases. J was trimmed by 6 bases and V by 5 bases; bases with no gene match: 10. This CDR3 is 15 amino acids long. From germline, CDR1 is DFQATT and CDR2 SNEGSKA (reference sequence). The CDR3 bases are TGCAGTGCTCCTAGGGACAGGGGGCGCGTCGATGGCTACACCTTC. This sequence encodes CSAPRDRGRVDGYTF.

This clonotype was observed at least ten times. The chain joins TRBV24-1 to TRBJ1-1; D is unclear. V lost 3 bases and J lost 0, with 4 bases in between. The V gene's germline CDR1 is KGHDR and CDR2 SFDVKD. The length of the CDR3 is 13 residues. The CDR3 protein is CATSDELNTEAFF. CDR3 DNA: TGTGCCACCAGTGATGAACTGAACACTGAAGCTTTCTTT.

This clonotype was observed at least ten times. V and J are TRBV5-6 and TRBJ1-1; D is uncertain. Germline V gives CDR1 SGHDT, CDR2 YYEEEE. The CDR3 sequence is 14 residues long. The ends were cut back, 0 bases at V and 4 bases at J, with 10 bases in the middle. For the CDR3, the DNA is TGTGCCAGCAGCTTGGCCCCGGGAAGCACTGAAGCTTTCTTT. It encodes CASSLAPGSTEAFF. Using reference TRBV5-6 and TRBJ1-1 for the parts outside the CDR3, the full variable domain is DAGVTQSPTHLIKTRGQQVTLRCSPKSGHDTVSWYQQALGQGPQFIFQYYEEEERQRGNFPDRFSGHQFPNYSSELNVNALLLGDSALYLCASSLAPGSTEAFFGQGTRLTVV.

The chain employs TRBV4-3 and TRBJ1-2; 7 bases agree with TRBD1. Per the germline V gene, CDR1 is LGHNA and CDR2 is YSLEER. CDR3 length: 14 amino acids. V lost 4 bases to trimming and J lost 7 bases; unmatched junction nucleotides: 9. CDR3 bases: TGCGCCAGCAGCCGAGTAGAGGGGGCGCCTGGCTACACCTTC. Amino acid sequence: CASSRVEGAPGYTF.

There are a few counts of this clonotype. The CDR3 DNA reads as TGTGCCAGCAGTGTCGGAGAGCAGTACTTC. This codes for CASSVGEQYF. The V call is TRBV2, the J call TRBJ2-7; D is uncertain. The CDR3 runs 10 residues. Germline values: CDR1 SNHLY, CDR2 FYNNEI. V lost 4 bases and J 7 bases, leaving 5 bases between the germline ends.